One T cell receptor beta chain is described in this entry. Its antigen is currently unknown. The table came from immunoSEQ multiplex PCR; TCRdb's copy has only in-frame clones and leaves some out. The sample has about 64,000 clones, over 65% seen once. This specimen belongs to a study of radiation and T cells in renal cell carcinoma. Overall study findings and caveats: Pretreatment tumor biopsies were lacking, so baseline clonotypes are unknown.

Time point reported: blood 4 weeks post-SBRT, at nephrectomy. This sample's treatment: 15 Gy SBRT to primary tumor, nephrectomy 4 weeks later. Nephrectomy followed 15 Gy stereotactic body radiation by 4 weeks. Clear cell pathology was present in this patient's renal cell carcinoma. The CDR3 has 12 residues. With V trimmed by 4 bases and J by 13 bases, 6 bases remained unmatched. Germline CDR1 SGHNT, CDR2 YENEEA. Sequenced here: blood, sampled from a patient whose treatment included radiotherapy and nephrectomy. The sequence derives from a man aged 55 to 70 with renal cell carcinoma. This chain links TRBV11-3 with TRBJ2-1; 8 bases map to TRBD2. CDR3 sequence: CASSWTGGPQFF. DNA of the CDR3: TGTGCCAGCAGCTGGACGGGGGGGCCCCAGTTCTTC.